The 30 T cell receptor beta chains below come from one sample, sequenced in a study of T-cell memory formation after mild COVID-19. In TCRdb, the 5' RACE reads were re-called with MiXCR into one record per CDR3 protein. The sample has 350,000 or so distinct CDR3 sequences, around a fifth seen once. Sequencing was done on a sample of PBMCs or a T cell subset sorted from them (not recorded which). The receptors derive from an adult woman who had mild COVID-19 (a few samples of this study predate the infection). Cell type and time point are not known.

This clonotype was observed many times. V gene TRBV20-1 combines with J gene TRBJ1-1, with 7 bases fitting TRBD1. V shed 5 bases and J 10 bases; nucleotides not matched to a gene: 7. Per germline, CDR1 DFQATT and CDR2 SNEGSKA (reference sequence). The CDR3 runs 11 residues. CDR3 protein: CSAGDRLGAFF. Written as DNA, the CDR3 is TGCAGTGCTGGGGACAGACTGGGAGCTTTCTTT.

The sample holds one count of this clonotype. V is TRBV24-1 and J is TRBJ2-1; D is possibly TRBD2 (5 bases). Between the trimmed V and J ends, which lost 3 bases and 0 bases, there was a span of 23 bases. The CDR3 spans 20 residues. Germline V gene data show CDR1 as KGHDR and CDR2 as SFDVKD. CDR3 residues: CATSDHPGSTRWGSYNEQFF. In DNA, the CDR3 is TGTGCCACCAGTGATCACCCCGGTTCCACTAGATGGGGCTCCTACAATGAGCAGTTCTTC.

This clonotype was seen a handful of times. The chain combines TRBV12-3 or TRBV12-4 with TRBJ2-1, with 10 positions matching TRBD1. The CDR3 runs to 16 residues. With V trimmed by 5 bases and J by 5 bases, 9 bases remained unmatched. The CDR3 spells CASSPTDRGGDNEQFF. The CDR3 nucleotides are TGTGCCAGCAGTCCCACGGACAGGGGGGGTGACAATGAGCAGTTCTTC.

This chain connects TRBV9 to TRBJ2-7, with a possible D match to TRBD2 (5 bases). Germline CDR1 reads SGDLS; CDR2 reads YYNGEE. Trimming shortened V by 4 bases and J by 0 bases, and 14 bases separated the two germline ends. The CDR3 totals 15 residues. The CDR3, as DNA: TGTGCCAGCAGCCCTGGCGGGCAGAACTCCTACGAGCAGTACTTC. Translated: CASSPGGQNSYEQYF.

Ten or more counts support this clonotype. V usage is TRBV12-3 or TRBV12-4 and J usage is TRBJ2-3; a possible D gene is TRBD2 (5 bases). The CDR3 is 15 amino acids. V lost 4 bases, J lost 0 bases, and 11 bases lay in between. The CDR3 DNA reads as TGTGCCAGCAGTTCGGGAACGGGAAGCACAGATACGCAGTATTTT. This translates into CASSSGTGSTDTQYF.

V and J are TRBV11-2 and TRBJ2-3; 11 bases map to TRBD2. The CDR3 contains 16 residues. V lost 4 bases and J lost 5; bases outside the gene matches: 8. The germline CDR1 and CDR2 sequences are SGHAT and FQNNGV. In DNA form, the CDR3 reads TGTGCCAGCAGCTCTATAGCGGGAGGGCCGCGAGATACGCAGTATTTT. Amino acids: CASSSIAGGPRDTQYF. Variable domain in full (rest from reference TRBV11-2 and TRBJ2-3): EAGVAQSPRYKIIEKRQSVAFWCNPISGHATLYWYQQILGQGPKLLIQFQNNGVVDDSQLPKDRFSAERLKGVDSTLKIQPAKLEDSAVYLCASSSIAGGPRDTQYFGPGTRLTVL.

V and J are TRBV2 and TRBJ2-7; a possible D gene is TRBD1 (5 bases). V was clipped by 2 bases and J by 7 bases, with 9 bases between them. This CDR3 contains 12 residues. Germline CDR1 is SNHLY and CDR2 is FYNNEI. As DNA, the CDR3 is TGTGCCAGCAGTGAACAGGGAAGGGAGCAGTACTTC. It codes for CASSEQGREQYF.

In its sample, this clonotype was seen many times. The rearrangement joins TRBV7-2 to TRBJ2-3; 7 positions match TRBD2. CDR3 length: 15 amino acids. V shed 6 bases, J shed 4 bases, and the junction held 10 bases outside the gene matches. CDR1 is SGHTA, CDR2 FQGNSA, per germline. The CDR3 here is CASSTGGSFADTQYF. The CDR3 nucleotides read TGTGCCAGCAGTACTGGCGGGAGCTTTGCAGATACGCAGTATTTT.

The V call is TRBV15, the J call TRBJ2-1; perhaps TRBD2 as D (6 bases). The CDR3 covers 15 residues. The V end lost 4 bases, the J end lost 0 bases, and 10 bases lay between the germline ends. Per germline, CDR1 LNHNV and CDR2 YYDKDF (reference sequence). The CDR3 region is CATSKERASYNEQFF. For the CDR3, the DNA is TGTGCCACCAGCAAAGAGCGGGCCTCCTACAATGAGCAGTTCTTC. The full variable domain, in which reference TRBV15 and TRBJ2-1 provide the parts outside the CDR3, is DAMVIQNPRYQVTQFGKPVTLSCSQTLNHNVMYWYQQKSSQAPKLLFHYYDKDFNNEADTPDNFQSRRPNTSFCFLDIRSPGLGDTAMYLCATSKERASYNEQFFGPGTRLTVL.

The chain combines TRBV12-3 or TRBV12-4 with TRBJ1-2, with 8 bases that match TRBD1. The V segment lost 2 bases and the J segment 7 bases; nucleotides outside the gene matches: 9. This CDR3 spans 15 amino acids. CDR3 sequence: CASSLIETGEFGYTF. The CDR3 bases are TGTGCCAGCAGTTTAATAGAGACAGGGGAGTTTGGCTACACCTTC.

The rearrangement uses TRBV6-2 or TRBV6-3 and TRBJ2-6; D uncertain. V shed 2 bases and J shed 0 bases, with 5 bases lying between them. The CDR3 sequence is 15 residues long. Germline V gene data show CDR1 as MNHEY and CDR2 as SVGEGT. The DNA of the CDR3 is TGTGCCAGCAGTTACGTATCCTCTGGGGCCAACGTCCTGACTTTC. Translation: CASSYVSSGANVLTF.

This clonotype was found a few times. The V call is TRBV12-3 or TRBV12-4, the J call TRBJ1-1; maybe TRBD1 (6 bases). Between the trimmed V and J ends, which lost 5 bases and 6 bases, there was a span of 16 bases. The CDR3 totals 14 residues. The CDR3 nucleotides are TGTGCCAGCAGTGATCTCGACAGGTGGGCTGAAGCTTTCTTT. Translated, it gives CASSDLDRWAEAFF.

The CDR3 region is CASSPGLALGYEQFF. CDR3 in DNA: TGTGCCAGCAGCCCCGGACTAGCCCTGGGGTATGAGCAGTTCTTC. The V gene is TRBV7-2, the J gene TRBJ2-1, with 8 positions matching TRBD2. Unmatched junction bases numbered 11, after V lost 5 bases and J lost 8 bases. The CDR3 is made up of 15 amino acids. Germline CDR1 SGHTA, CDR2 FQGNSA.

V gene TRBV27 combines with J gene TRBJ1-2; 7 nucleotides align to TRBD1. The CDR3 runs to 15 residues. CDR1 is MNHEY, CDR2 SMNVEV, per germline (reference sequence). V was pared by 2 bases and J by 1 base, with 4 bases of the junction left unmatched. The CDR3 bases are TGTGCCAGCAGTTTAAGAGGGGGCTATAACTATGGCTACACCTTC. This sequence encodes CASSLRGGYNYGYTF.

The chain has TRBV20-1 and TRBJ2-1, with a tentative D call TRBD1 (5 bases). V gave up 1 base and J gave up 3 bases, with 16 bases separating them. The length of the CDR3 is 16 residues. Germline V gene sequence: CDR1 DFQATT, CDR2 SNEGSKA (reference sequence). The CDR3 protein is CSARGKSGRDYNEQFF. The CDR3 DNA is TGCAGTGCTAGAGGGAAGTCGGGCAGGGACTACAATGAGCAGTTCTTC.

This clonotype was counted a few times. The DNA of the CDR3 is TGCGCCAGCAGTAATACTAGCGACCAAGAGACCCAGTACTTC. The encoded protein is CASSNTSDQETQYF. The chain couples TRBV4-3 to TRBJ2-5; 7 positions agree with TRBD2. CDR1 and CDR2 from the germline V gene are LGHNA and YSLEER. CDR3 length: 14 residues. V trimming: 6 bases; J trimming: 0 bases; junction bases outside the gene matches: 4.

A few counts support this clonotype. The V and J genes are TRBV7-8 and TRBJ1-2; D is uncertain. V gave up 1 base and J gave up 8 bases, with 5 bases separating them. Per germline, CDR1 SGHVS and CDR2 FQNEAQ. The CDR3 covers 11 residues. The CDR3 loop reads CASSLGIGYTF. The CDR3 DNA sequence: TGTGCCAGCAGCTTAGGAATAGGCTACACCTTC.

This rearrangement joins TRBV7-8 to TRBJ2-1; 12 nucleotides align to TRBD2. The CDR3 runs to 15 residues. Germline-derived CDR1 and CDR2 are SGHVS and FQNEAQ. After removal of 2 bases from V and 9 bases from J, the junction contained 5 bases not matched to a gene. The CDR3, as DNA: TGTGCCAGCAGCTTACTAGCGGGGGGGCCGTCTGAGCAGTTCTTC. Protein: CASSLLAGGPSEQFF.

This clonotype was seen a single time. The rearrangement links TRBV23-1 to TRBJ2-7; D is uncertain. TRBV23-1 is identified as an open reading frame with a role that is uncertain. Trimming removed 1 base from V and 9 bases from J, with 4 bases in between. The CDR3 has 10 residues. CDR3 nucleotide sequence: TGCGCCAGCAGTCAATATACGCAGTACTTC. Amino acids: CASSQYTQYF.

This clonotype turned up a few times. V gene TRBV11-3 combines with J gene TRBJ2-7, with 12 bases matching TRBD1. Looked up from germline, CDR1 is SGHNT and CDR2 is YENEEA. J gave up 4 bases and V 6 bases, and 7 bases lay outside the gene matches. This CDR3 has 15 residues. CDR3 nucleotides: TGTGCCAGCAGACCCGGGACAGGGGGCCGATACGAGCAGTACTTC. Encoded protein: CASRPGTGGRYEQYF. The variable domain in full, with the rest retrieved from reference TRBV11-3 and TRBJ2-7, is EAGVVQSPRYKIIEKKQPVAFWCNPISGHNTLYWYLQNLGQGPELLIRYENEEAVDDSQLPKDRFSAERLKGVDSTLKIQPAELGDSAVYLCASRPGTGGRYEQYFGPGTRLTVT.

The V call is TRBV15, the J call TRBJ2-3; 8 bases align to TRBD1. The CDR3 consists of 14 residues. V shed 4 bases and J 7 bases; nucleotides not matched to a gene: 7. From germline, CDR1 is LNHNV and CDR2 YYDKDF (reference sequence). The chain's CDR3 is CATSKDRVGNTQYF. The CDR3 DNA reads as TGTGCCACCAGCAAGGACAGGGTTGGGAATACGCAGTATTTT.

This rearrangement joins TRBV2 to TRBJ2-1, with 8 positions matching TRBD2. The CDR3 totals 14 residues. Per germline, CDR1 SNHLY and CDR2 FYNNEI. V gave up 6 bases and J gave up 7 bases; unmatched junction bases: 8. The chain's CDR3 is CASRGLGRPNEQFF. In nucleotides, the CDR3 is TGTGCCAGCAGGGGACTAGGTCGTCCGAATGAGCAGTTCTTC.

The rearrangement links TRBV14 to TRBJ2-1; 10 nucleotides align to TRBD1. This CDR3 has 15 amino acids. Germline loops: CDR1 SGHDN, CDR2 FVKESK. Trimming took 4 bases from V and 3 from J; bases not matched to a gene: 3. The CDR3 reads CASSPDRGNYNEQFF. Written as DNA, the CDR3 is TGTGCCAGCAGCCCGGACAGGGGGAACTACAATGAGCAGTTCTTC.

V and J are TRBV12-3 or TRBV12-4 and TRBJ1-2; D not resolved. V gave up 1 base and J gave up 8 bases, with 11 bases separating them. The length of the CDR3 is 13 residues. CDR3 bases: TGTGCCAGCAGTTTAGAGCCTCCCTTAGGCTACACCTTC. Translating it yields CASSLEPPLGYTF.

V is TRBV4-2 and J is TRBJ2-1; D unclear. This CDR3 has 15 residues. CDR1 is LGHNA and CDR2 is YNFKEQ in the germline V gene. Trimming stripped 0 bases from V and 4 bases from J, with 10 bases between. As DNA, the CDR3 is TGTGCCAGCAGCCAAGATGTTTCGCCTTACAATGAGCAGTTCTTC. Translating gives CASSQDVSPYNEQFF.

This clonotype occurred a few times. This chain uses TRBV5-1 with TRBJ2-7; D gene unclear. Trimming removed 4 bases at V and 0 bases at J, with 5 bases between. CDR1 and CDR2 from the germline V gene are SGHRS and YFSETQ. This CDR3 is built from 12 residues. For the CDR3, the DNA is TGCGCCAGCAGCGCCCACTCCTACGAGCAGTACTTC. It is translated as CASSAHSYEQYF.

In its sample, this clonotype was seen many times. This chain links TRBV18 with TRBJ2-7, with unresolved D. Germline lookup yields CDR1 KGHSH and CDR2 LQKENI. This CDR3 has 12 amino acids. V was shortened by 3 bases and J by 1 base, with 4 bases between the two germline ends. The CDR3 nucleotides read TGTGCCAGCTCACCCGAATCCTACGAGCAGTACTTC. It yields the protein CASSPESYEQYF.

This chain connects TRBV4-1 to TRBJ1-2; D remains unclear. CDR1 and CDR2 from the germline V gene are MGHRA and YSYEKL. The CDR3 is 17 amino acids. V was clipped by 0 bases and J by 6 bases, with 20 bases between them. In DNA form, the CDR3 reads TGCGCCAGCAGCCAAGATACCGGAGTTTCCGTCAGCCATGGCTACACCTTC. Translating gives CASSQDTGVSVSHGYTF.

This chain connects TRBV2 to TRBJ1-1, with a tentative D call TRBD1 (5 bases). The CDR3 contains 15 residues. Between the trimmed V and J ends, which lost 8 bases and 0 bases, there was a span of 16 bases. Germline CDR1 and CDR2: SNHLY and FYNNEI. CDR3 in DNA: TGTGCCAGCGGCCGGGGGAGGGGTATGAACACTGAAGCTTTCTTT. Residues: CASGRGRGMNTEAFF.

The chain is built from TRBV20-1 and TRBJ2-1; a weak D match, TRBD2 (5 bases). Germline V CDR1 and CDR2: DFQATT, SNEGSKA (reference sequence). This CDR3 is built from 14 residues. Deletions cut 5 bases from V and 5 bases from J, with 16 bases between. The CDR3 is CSAGWLDGDNEQFF. CDR3 DNA: TGCAGTGCTGGTTGGCTGGACGGGGACAATGAGCAGTTCTTC.